A selection of T cell receptor beta chains follows, all from one sample in a study of shared clonotypes between healthy human individuals. Only in-frame clones appear in the TCRdb table, and some are missing; sequencing was by immunoSEQ multiplex PCR. The sample includes 2 million to 2.5 million clones, roughly 90% of them seen just once. The sample taken for sequencing was naive CD4+ T cells from PBMCs. The source of these receptors is a young man in good health. Some clones in this sample may be carry-over from other donors' samples. CDR3s include the opening cysteine and the closing phenylalanine or tryptophan. The size entry is marked missing in some rows and otherwise reads once, few, many or a size class.

clone_size	v_call	j_call	cdr3_aa
.	TRBV2	TRBJ2-2	CASISRERNTGELFF
.	TRBV9	TRBJ1-2	CASSPGVGGNYGYTF
.	TRBV5-1	TRBJ2-3	CASSLMASGSMDTQYF
.	TRBV5-4	TRBJ1-1	CASSFASVAFF
.	TRBV7-6	TRBJ2-1	CASSPMNEQFF
.	TRBV18	TRBJ2-2	CASSPKEKGSNTGELFF
.	TRBV10-3	TRBJ2-1	CAISESYGLAGNSEQFF
.	TRBV7-9	TRBJ2-5	CASSLKGGQGKAQETQYF
.	TRBV29-1	TRBJ2-5	CSVGRRRETQYF
once	TRBV7-9	TRBJ2-1	CASSLSRALANNEQFF
.	TRBV29-1	TRBJ1-1	CSVEPRANTEAFF
.	TRBV28	TRBJ1-1	CASSTRGDRGLFF
.	TRBV5-1	TRBJ2-7	CASSSGTVIYEQYF
.	TRBV29-1	TRBJ1-5	CSVLSGGAEQPQHF
.	TRBV28	TRBJ1-1	CASSELGQQNTEAFF
.	TRBV10-3	TRBJ2-7	CALSAGVGPGPYEQYF
.	TRBV5-5	TRBJ2-3	CASSLRARSDTQYF
.	TRBV7-3	TRBJ2-1	CASSEDPGNEQFF
once	TRBV7-2	TRBJ2-1	CASSSGLDSYNEQFF
.	TRBV30	TRBJ2-5	CAWSAISKGTQYF
.	TRBV7-9	TRBJ1-2	CASSSPESYGYTF
.	TRBV5-1	TRBJ1-4	CASSSTGGANEKLFF
.	TRBV4-1	TRBJ2-1	CASSHRGRNLGRSYNEQFF
.	TRBV11-2	TRBJ1-1	CASSPTLPENTEAFF
.	TRBV5-1	TRBJ1-5	CASSEGTNLPQHF
.	TRBV30	TRBJ1-2	CAWSVTGGPSGYTF
.	TRBV9	TRBJ2-6	CASSVLSTGANVLTF
.	TRBV30	TRBJ2-7	CAWSVRLYVYF
.	TRBV27	TRBJ1-1	CASSFGGADTEAFF
.	TRBV7-7	TRBJ2-3	CASSPEASTDTQYF
.	TRBV6-5	TRBJ2-2	CASRGTGRDGELFF
.	TRBV11-1	TRBJ1-5	CASSAGQGANQPQHF
.	TRBV5-1	TRBJ2-2	CASSLAGSRENTGELFF
.	TRBV28	TRBJ1-2	CASSPGRIYGYTF
.	TRBV5-1	TRBJ2-3	CASSPRPGQSTDTQYF
.	TRBV2	TRBJ1-2	CAISGTLSYGDSYGYTF
.	TRBV30	TRBJ1-2	CAWSPRAQNYGYTF
few	TRBV18	TRBJ1-1	CASSPPGGTVNTEAFF
.	TRBV4-2	TRBJ2-4	CASSQEGQRSKNIQYF
.	TRBV18	TRBJ2-7	CASSPPSRDSYEQYF
.	TRBV19	TRBJ2-1	CASSNPGLAGTNEQFF
.	TRBV28	TRBJ1-4	CASLRREKLFF
.	TRBV10-3	TRBJ2-3	CATRDRVTDTQYF